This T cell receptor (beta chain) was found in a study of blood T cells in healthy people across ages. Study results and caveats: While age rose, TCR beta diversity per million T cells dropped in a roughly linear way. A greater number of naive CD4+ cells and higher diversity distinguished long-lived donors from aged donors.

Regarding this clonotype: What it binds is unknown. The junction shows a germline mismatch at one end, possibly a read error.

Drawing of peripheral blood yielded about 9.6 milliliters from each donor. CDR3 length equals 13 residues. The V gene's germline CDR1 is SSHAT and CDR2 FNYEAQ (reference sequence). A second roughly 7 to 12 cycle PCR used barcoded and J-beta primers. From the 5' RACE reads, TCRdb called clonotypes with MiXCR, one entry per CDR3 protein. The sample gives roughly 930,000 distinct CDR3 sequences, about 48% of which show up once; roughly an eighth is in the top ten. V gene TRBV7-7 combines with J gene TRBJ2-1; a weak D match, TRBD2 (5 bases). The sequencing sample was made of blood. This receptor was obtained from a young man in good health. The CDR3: CASSPPGNKEQFF. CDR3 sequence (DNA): TGTGCTAGCAGCCCCCCCGGGAATAAGGAGCAGTTCTTC.